These 24 T cell receptor beta chains came from one sample sequenced in a study of blood T cell repertoires in COVID-19. Sequencing was performed with immunoSEQ multiplex PCR; in TCRdb, only in-frame clones are kept and a portion is missing. Among 60,000 to 65,000 clones, 65% to 75% were seen once, and the ten largest hold about 28%. Source material: peripheral blood. The receptors come from a woman aged 80 or older with acute or convalescent COVID-19.

This clone was counted once. CDR3 DNA sequence: TGTGCCAGCAGCGGCATCAAAACGGGGGACTCTGGAAACACCATATATTTT. This encodes CASSGIKTGDSGNTIYF. This chain joins TRBV11-3 and TRBJ1-3; a possible D gene is TRBD1 (5 bases). In germline, CDR1 is SGHNT, CDR2 YENEEA. V lost 5 bases to trimming and J lost 0 bases, with 17 bases between them. The CDR3 totals 17 residues.

Only one count was recorded for this clone. J is TRBJ2-1 and V is TRBV2; 14 bases are a match to TRBD2. CDR1 SNHLY and CDR2 FYNNEI come from the germline V gene. The V gene end was trimmed by 5 bases and the J gene end by 8 bases; junction bases not matched to a gene: 5. This CDR3 has 15 amino acids. Written as DNA, the CDR3 is TGTGCCAGCAGTACCGGGACTAGCGGGAGCCATGAGCAGTTCTTC. Translation: CASSTGTSGSHEQFF.

The chain combines TRBV6-5 with TRBJ2-3, with TRBD2 identical over 8 bases. V lost 0 bases, J lost 5 bases, and 7 bases stayed unmatched. The CDR3 covers 16 residues. CDR1 and CDR2 from the germline V gene are MNHEY and SVGAGI. The CDR3 protein is CASSYSGAGAKDTQYF. The CDR3 region has the DNA TGTGCCAGCAGTTACTCGGGAGCGGGAGCGAAAGATACGCAGTATTTT.

This rearrangement joins TRBV19 to TRBJ2-7; 10 positions agree with TRBD1. This CDR3 region has 14 residues. J gave up 6 bases and V 5 bases, and 7 bases lay outside the gene matches. CDR1 and CDR2 from the germline V gene are LNHDA and SQIVND (reference sequence). In DNA form, the CDR3 reads TGTGCCAGTAGTTACGGGACAGGGGTTCGCGAGCAGTACTTC. Protein sequence: CASSYGTGVREQYF.

The chain uses TRBV27 and TRBJ2-7; TRBD2 matches 9 bases. CDR1 and CDR2 from the germline V gene are MNHEY and SMNVEV (reference sequence). This CDR3 is 16 amino acids long. V lost 0 bases to trimming and J lost 0 bases; unmatched junction nucleotides: 3. DNA of the CDR3: TGTGCCAGCAGTTTATCTAGCGGGAGACTCTCCTACGAGCAGTACTTC. Amino acids: CASSLSSGRLSYEQYF.

This clone was counted only a few times. V gene TRBV28 combines with J gene TRBJ1-1, with 8 bases that match TRBD1. This CDR3 region has 14 residues. Germline V gene sequence: CDR1 MDHEN, CDR2 SYDVKM. V was pared by 5 bases and J by 5 bases, with 7 bases of the junction left unmatched. CDR3 loop: CASSAWTGTTEAFF. The CDR3 DNA is TGTGCCAGCAGTGCTTGGACAGGGACGACTGAAGCTTTCTTT.

This clone was seen a few times. This chain uses TRBV29-1 with TRBJ2-7; TRBD2 aligns across 8 bases. The germline CDR1 and CDR2 sequences are SQVTM and ANQGSEA. The junction had 5 bases not matched to a gene; V was cut back by 5 bases and J by 2 bases. The CDR3 is 13 residues long. CDR3 sequence (DNA): TGCAGCGTTACAACGGGAGGGCCCTACGAGCAGTACTTC. Its protein is CSVTTGGPYEQYF.

This clone came up many times. The rearrangement joins TRBV2 to TRBJ2-1; TRBD2 matches 7 bases. The V gene's germline CDR1 is SNHLY and CDR2 FYNNEI. With V trimmed by 8 bases and J by 10 bases, 5 bases remained unmatched. The CDR3 runs 11 residues. CDR3 DNA sequence: TGTGCCAGCGGGAGGGGATACGAGCAGTTCTTC. It translates to CASGRGYEQFF.

The gene calls are TRBV5-3 and TRBJ1-1, with 10 positions matching TRBD1. TRBV5-3 is marked as an open reading frame, function uncertain. This CDR3 is 19 amino acids long. The V gene end was trimmed by 1 base and the J gene end by 3 bases; junction bases not matched to a gene: 15. CDR3: CARSLWVMGTGERDTEAFF. CDR3 bases: TGTGCCAGAAGCTTGTGGGTCATGGGGACAGGGGAGAGGGACACTGAAGCTTTCTTT.

This clone was found once. The chain recombines TRBV4-1 with TRBJ1-2; D gene unclear. The CDR3 has 14 residues. Between the trimmed V and J ends, which lost 0 bases and 4 bases, there was a span of 9 bases. The V gene's germline CDR1 is MGHRA and CDR2 YSYEKL. The DNA of the CDR3 is TGCGCCAGCAGCCAAGAATGGGGAGCCTATGGCTACACCTTC. Its protein product is CASSQEWGAYGYTF.

The chain recombines TRBV11-3 with TRBJ2-1; TRBD1 matches at 11 bases. Germline V gene lookup returns CDR1 SGHNT and CDR2 YENEEA. This CDR3 spans 17 amino acids. V lost 5 bases and J lost 6; bases outside the gene matches: 12. CDR3: CASSPRTGGVKANEQFF. Written as DNA, the CDR3 is TGTGCCAGCAGCCCCAGGACAGGGGGCGTTAAGGCCAATGAGCAGTTCTTC. The whole variable domain, filled in from reference TRBV11-3 and TRBJ2-1, reads EAGVVQSPRYKIIEKKQPVAFWCNPISGHNTLYWYLQNLGQGPELLIRYENEEAVDDSQLPKDRFSAERLKGVDSTLKIQPAELGDSAVYLCASSPRTGGVKANEQFFGPGTRLTVL.

This clone was observed a few times. CDR3: CASSSVPGQGEKLFF. DNA for the CDR3: TGCGCCAGCAGTTCCGTCCCAGGACAGGGAGAAAAACTGTTTTTT. The chain uses TRBV5-1 and TRBJ1-4, with 8 bases matching TRBD1. J lost 8 bases, V lost 5 bases, and 11 bases had no gene match. The CDR3 is 15 amino acids. Germline V gene sequence: CDR1 SGHRS, CDR2 YFSETQ.

This clone was detected only a few times. The V and J genes are TRBV5-1 and TRBJ2-7, with 13 nucleotides matching TRBD2. The CDR3 length is 14 residues. Germline V lookup: CDR1 SGHRS, CDR2 YFSETQ. V shed 6 bases and J 6 bases; nucleotides not matched to a gene: 6. CDR3: CASTQLAGGSEQYF. CDR3 coding DNA: TGCGCCAGCACACAACTAGCGGGAGGGTCCGAGCAGTACTTC.

V and J are TRBV5-1 and TRBJ2-5; 8 bases map to TRBD1. The CDR3 has 16 amino acids. Germline V gene data show CDR1 as SGHRS and CDR2 as YFSETQ. After removal of 2 bases from V and 5 bases from J, the junction contained 11 bases not matched to a gene. CDR3 residues: CASSFGTGGPGETQYF. The CDR3 bases are TGCGCCAGCAGCTTCGGAACAGGGGGGCCAGGGGAGACCCAGTACTTC.

The chain combines TRBV9 with TRBJ2-6; 12 bases align to TRBD2. This CDR3 is built from 19 residues. Trimming cost V 3 bases and J 3 bases; bases outside gene matches: 10. Germline-derived CDR1 and CDR2 are SGDLS and YYNGEE. In nucleotides, the CDR3 is TGTGCCAGCAGCGCCAGACTAGCGGGAGTTGAGCTTGGGGCCAACGTCCTGACTTTC. Amino acids: CASSARLAGVELGANVLTF.

The chain employs TRBV20-1 and TRBJ1-5; weak D call: TRBD1 (5 bases). Trimming stripped 3 bases from V and 6 bases from J, with 12 bases between. The germline gives CDR1 DFQATT, CDR2 SNEGSKA (reference sequence). This CDR3 contains 13 residues. The CDR3 DNA follows: TGCAGTGCTAGTTTCAGGGTTGGTCAGCCCCAGCATTTT. Protein: CSASFRVGQPQHF.

This clone was recorded once. Other DNA sequences from this sample encode an identical CDR3 as well. The V and J genes are TRBV11-2 and TRBJ1-1; 7 bases are a match to TRBD1. The J segment lost 5 bases and the V segment lost 0 bases, leaving 0 bases of the junction unmatched. The germline V gene has CDR1 SGHAT and CDR2 FQNNGV. The CDR3 sequence is 13 residues long. For the CDR3, the DNA is TGTGCCAGCAGCTTAGAACAGGGGACTGAAGCTTTCTTT. Protein sequence: CASSLEQGTEAFF.

The chain recombines TRBV4-2 with TRBJ2-7, with 8 bases lining up with TRBD2. With V trimmed by 0 bases and J by 0 bases, 4 bases remained unmatched. The CDR3 totals 16 residues. The germline V gene has CDR1 LGHNA and CDR2 YNFKEQ. Here the CDR3 reads CASSQESSGSSYEQYF. The CDR3 DNA reads as TGTGCCAGCAGCCAAGAATCCAGCGGGAGCTCCTACGAGCAGTACTTC.

The gene calls are TRBV13 and TRBJ2-5, with a possible D match to TRBD2 (7 bases). This CDR3 comprises 18 residues. Germline V CDR1 and CDR2: PRHDT, FYEKMQ (reference sequence). V was pared by 0 bases and J by 0 bases, with 17 bases between. CDR3 sequence: CASSLGGGGGGYQETQYF. CDR3 DNA sequence: TGTGCCAGCAGCTTAGGAGGTGGAGGGGGGGGCTACCAAGAGACCCAGTACTTC.

This clone was found a few times. The chain recombines TRBV11-3 with TRBJ1-2; possible D gene TRBD1, 6 bases. The CDR3 contains 14 residues. Deletions cut 4 bases from V and 4 bases from J, with 13 bases between. Germline CDR1 reads SGHNT; CDR2 reads YENEEA. CDR3 protein: CASSYLGASYGYTF. CDR3 nucleotide sequence: TGTGCCAGCAGCTACCTGGGGGCAAGCTATGGCTACACCTTC.

This clone has a count of ten or more. The V and J genes are TRBV15 and TRBJ1-2; D not resolved. The CDR3 totals 13 residues. Germline V gene data show CDR1 as LNHNV and CDR2 as YYDKDF (reference sequence). Trimming shortened V by 0 bases and J by 7 bases, and 9 bases separated the two germline ends. The DNA of the CDR3 is TGTGCCACCAGCAGAGACCGTTTGAGTGGCTACACCTTC. This encodes CATSRDRLSGYTF.

J is TRBJ2-3 and V is TRBV19; TRBD1 matches 7 bases. Trimming at V came to 2 bases and at J to 3 bases, leaving 8 bases not matched to a gene. The V gene's germline CDR1 is LNHDA and CDR2 SQIVND (reference sequence). This CDR3 spans 16 amino acids. The CDR3 is CASSIPGGESTDTQYF. Written as DNA, the CDR3 is TGTGCCAGTAGTATACCAGGGGGTGAATCTACAGATACGCAGTATTTT.

J is TRBJ1-4 and V is TRBV27; maybe TRBD1 (5 bases). Trimming removed 7 bases at V and 0 bases at J, with 12 bases between. The germline V gene encodes CDR1 MNHEY and CDR2 SMNVEV (reference sequence). This CDR3 is built from 15 residues. CDR3 DNA: TGTGCCAGCACCCAGGGTGATGCAACTAATGAAAAACTGTTTTTT. It is translated as CASTQGDATNEKLFF.

This clone was observed a few times. V usage is TRBV27 and J usage is TRBJ2-7; 9 nucleotides agree with TRBD1. Germline loops: CDR1 MNHEY, CDR2 SMNVEV (reference sequence). The ends lost 3 bases at V and 2 bases at J; junction bases unmatched: 8. The CDR3 totals 16 residues. The CDR3 spells CASSFGAGQGTYEQYF. In nucleotides, the CDR3 is TGTGCCAGCAGTTTTGGGGCGGGACAGGGTACCTACGAGCAGTACTTC.